This T cell receptor (beta chain) was documented in a study of monozygotic twins with inflammatory bowel disease. Per germline, CDR1 DFQATT and CDR2 SNEGSKA (reference sequence). The CDR3 covers 15 residues. TCRdb re-called the 5' RACE reads and catalogs CDR3 proteins one per entry, DNA excluded. The sample table includes about 330,000 distinct CDR3 sequences. This chain connects TRBV20-1 to TRBJ2-1; without DNA, the TCRdb call of TRBD1 cannot be checked. This clonotype was sampled from a human donor with ulcerative colitis or Crohn's disease, or a healthy co-twin of an affected twin (not recorded which). Sequenced material: blood. The CDR3 reads CSARAPGQGPNEQFF.